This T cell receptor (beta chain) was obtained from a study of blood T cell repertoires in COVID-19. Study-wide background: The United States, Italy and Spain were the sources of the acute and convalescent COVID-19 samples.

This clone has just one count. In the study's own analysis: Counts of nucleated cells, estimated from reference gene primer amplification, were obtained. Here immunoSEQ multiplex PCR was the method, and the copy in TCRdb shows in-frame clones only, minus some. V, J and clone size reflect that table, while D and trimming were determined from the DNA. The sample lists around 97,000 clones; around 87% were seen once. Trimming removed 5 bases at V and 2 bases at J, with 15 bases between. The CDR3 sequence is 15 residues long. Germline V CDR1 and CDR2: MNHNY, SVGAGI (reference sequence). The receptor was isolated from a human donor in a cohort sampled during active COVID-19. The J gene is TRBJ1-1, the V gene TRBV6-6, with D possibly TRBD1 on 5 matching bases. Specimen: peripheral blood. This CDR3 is CASSIRHRRNTEAFF. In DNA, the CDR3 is TGTGCCAGCAGTATCCGCCACAGGAGAAACACTGAAGCTTTCTTT.